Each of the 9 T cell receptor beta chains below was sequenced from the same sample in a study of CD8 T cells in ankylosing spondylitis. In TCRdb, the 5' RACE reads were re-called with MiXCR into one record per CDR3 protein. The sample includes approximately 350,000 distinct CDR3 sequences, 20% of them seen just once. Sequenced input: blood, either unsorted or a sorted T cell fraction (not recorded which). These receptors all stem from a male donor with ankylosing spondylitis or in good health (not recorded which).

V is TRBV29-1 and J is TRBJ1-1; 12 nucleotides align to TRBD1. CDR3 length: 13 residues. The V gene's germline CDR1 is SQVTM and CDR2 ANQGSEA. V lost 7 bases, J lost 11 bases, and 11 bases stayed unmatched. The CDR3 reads CSATPGQGAMAFF. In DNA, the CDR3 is TGCAGCGCTACCCCGGGACAGGGGGCGATGGCTTTCTTT.

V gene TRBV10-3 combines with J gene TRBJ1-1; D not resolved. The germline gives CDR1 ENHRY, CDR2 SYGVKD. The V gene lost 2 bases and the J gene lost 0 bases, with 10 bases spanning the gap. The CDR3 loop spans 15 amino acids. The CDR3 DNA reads TGTGCCATCAGTGAGGTTCAAGCGTTGAACACTGAAGCTTTCTTT. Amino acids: CAISEVQALNTEAFF.

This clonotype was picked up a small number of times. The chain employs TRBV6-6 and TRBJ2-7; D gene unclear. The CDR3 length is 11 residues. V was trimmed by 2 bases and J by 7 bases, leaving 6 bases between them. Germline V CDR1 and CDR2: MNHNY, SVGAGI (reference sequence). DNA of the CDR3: TGTGCCAGCAGTTACGCCGGGGAGCAGTACTTC. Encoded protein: CASSYAGEQYF.

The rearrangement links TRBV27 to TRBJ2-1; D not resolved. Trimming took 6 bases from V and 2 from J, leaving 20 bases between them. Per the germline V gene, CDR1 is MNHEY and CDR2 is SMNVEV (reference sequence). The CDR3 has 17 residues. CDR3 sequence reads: CASSPLAKGPTYNEQFF. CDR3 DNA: TGTGCCAGCAGCCCCCTCGCGAAGGGTCCCACCTACAATGAGCAGTTCTTC.

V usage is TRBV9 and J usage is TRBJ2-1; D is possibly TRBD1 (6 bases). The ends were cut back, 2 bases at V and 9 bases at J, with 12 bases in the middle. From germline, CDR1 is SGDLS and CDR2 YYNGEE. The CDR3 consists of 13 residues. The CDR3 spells CASSVGGRTEQFF. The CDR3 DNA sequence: TGTGCCAGCAGCGTTGGGGGCCGCACTGAGCAGTTCTTC.

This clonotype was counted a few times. As DNA, the CDR3 is TGTGCCAGCAGCCAAGGAGGGACAGGGATCAACAATGAGCAGTTCTTC. Translation gives CASSQGGTGINNEQFF. This chain uses TRBV4-2 with TRBJ2-1, with 9 bases that match TRBD1. Germline V gives CDR1 LGHNA, CDR2 YNFKEQ. Unmatched junction bases numbered 6, after V lost 1 base and J lost 5 bases. The CDR3 spans 16 residues.

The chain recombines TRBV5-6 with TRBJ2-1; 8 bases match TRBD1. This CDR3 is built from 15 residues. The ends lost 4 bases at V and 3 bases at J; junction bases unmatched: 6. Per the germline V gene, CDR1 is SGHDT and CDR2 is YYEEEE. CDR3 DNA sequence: TGTGCCAGCAGCCCTGACAGGGGCTACTACAATGAGCAGTTCTTC. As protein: CASSPDRGYYNEQFF.

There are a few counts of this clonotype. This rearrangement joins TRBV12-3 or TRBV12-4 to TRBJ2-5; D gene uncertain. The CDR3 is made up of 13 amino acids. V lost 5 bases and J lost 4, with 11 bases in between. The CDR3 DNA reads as TGTGCCAGCAGTCGGGCCTCCTTAGAGACCCAGTACTTC. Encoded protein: CASSRASLETQYF.

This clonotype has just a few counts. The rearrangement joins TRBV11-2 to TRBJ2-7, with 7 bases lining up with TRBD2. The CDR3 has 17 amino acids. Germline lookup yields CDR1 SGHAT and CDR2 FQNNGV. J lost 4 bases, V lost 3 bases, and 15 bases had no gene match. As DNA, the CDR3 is TGTGCCAGCAGCTTCTTTGGACTCCAGAGCGGGGATTACGAGCAGTACTTC. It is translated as CASSFFGLQSGDYEQYF.